One and the same sample provided the 13 T cell receptor beta chains below, sequenced in a study of radiation and T cells in renal cell carcinoma. As for treatment: 15 Gy SBRT to primary tumor, nephrectomy 4 weeks later. Sequencing was performed with immunoSEQ multiplex PCR; in TCRdb, only in-frame clones are kept and a portion is missing. The profile shows about 4,300 clones, about three fifths of them singletons. Sequenced here: tumor tissue, sampled from a patient whose treatment included radiotherapy and nephrectomy. Receptors were obtained from a woman aged 55-70 years with renal cell carcinoma.

The chain combines TRBV19 with TRBJ2-4; no clear D gene. Germline V gene lookup returns CDR1 LNHDA and CDR2 SQIVND (reference sequence). This CDR3 is built from 15 residues. V was cut by 8 bases and J by 0 bases, with 14 bases left in between. CDR3 amino acids: CASGEALLAKNIQYF. Written as DNA, the CDR3 is TGTGCCAGTGGCGAGGCGCTGCTAGCCAAAAACATTCAGTACTTC.

The chain is built from TRBV9 and TRBJ2-7; D possibly matches TRBD1 or TRBD2 (7 bases each). This CDR3 has 14 amino acids. CDR1 and CDR2 from the germline V gene are SGDLS and YYNGEE. The ends were cut back, 4 bases at V and 3 bases at J, with 14 bases in the middle. The CDR3 is CASSPGRGLYEQYF. The CDR3 DNA reads TGTGCCAGCAGCCCTGGGAGGGGGCTCTACGAGCAGTACTTC.

The sample holds a few counts of this clone. The chain combines TRBV19 with TRBJ1-5, with D hard to call. Trimming removed 7 bases at V and 5 bases at J, with 18 bases between. There are 15 residues in the CDR3. Germline V gene lookup returns CDR1 LNHDA and CDR2 SQIVND (reference sequence). CDR3 in amino acids: CASTSWGGKHQPQHF. The CDR3 DNA is TGTGCCAGTACCTCCTGGGGAGGGAAACATCAGCCCCAGCATTTT.

In this sample, this clone turned up a few times. The V and J genes are TRBV2 and TRBJ2-7; possibly TRBD1 or TRBD2 for D (5 bases each). The CDR3 has 11 residues. V was shortened by 8 bases and J by 4 bases, with 9 bases between the two germline ends. Germline assignment: CDR1 SNHLY and CDR2 FYNNEI. CDR3 region: CASGTVYEQYF. The CDR3 DNA is TGTGCCAGCGGGACCGTATACGAGCAGTACTTC.

The chain couples TRBV9 to TRBJ2-3; TRBD2 is a possible D gene (6 bases). CDR1 and CDR2 (germline): SGDLS, YYNGEE. The CDR3 extends over 14 amino acids. The V end lost 0 bases, the J end lost 4 bases, and 9 bases lay between the germline ends. CDR3 bases: TGTGCCAGCAGCGTAGAGGCTAGCGCAGATACGCAGTATTTT. It encodes CASSVEASADTQYF.

This clone was recorded a few times. The chain combines TRBV7-9 with TRBJ1-2; D is unclear. The V gene's germline CDR1 is SEHNR and CDR2 FQNEAQ (reference sequence). The CDR3 loop spans 10 amino acids. Trimming shortened V by 3 bases and J by 6 bases, and 2 bases separated the two germline ends. Here the CDR3 reads CASSLHGYTF. For the CDR3, the DNA is TGTGCCAGCAGCTTGCATGGCTACACCTTC.

With regard to this clone: The sample carries other DNA sequences with the same CDR3. CDR3 residues: CSASGHLNTEAFF. The CDR3 nucleotides are TGCAGCGCATCGGGACATCTGAACACTGAAGCTTTCTTT. The chain couples TRBV29-1 to TRBJ1-1, with a possible D match to TRBD1 (6 bases). The CDR3 runs 13 residues. CDR1 is SQVTM and CDR2 is ANQGSEA in the germline V gene. Trimming cost V 7 bases and J 0 bases, with 12 bases left between them.

The chain recombines TRBV28 with TRBJ1-5, with D hard to call. Trimming shortened V by 2 bases and J by 3 bases, and 8 bases separated the two germline ends. Germline V gene data show CDR1 as MDHEN and CDR2 as SYDVKM. This CDR3 has 14 amino acids. CDR3 amino acids: CASSLRVYNQPQHF. In DNA, the CDR3 is TGTGCCAGCAGTTTAAGGGTTTACAATCAGCCCCAGCATTTT.

This clone appeared a few times. The CDR3 DNA follows: TGTGCCAGCAGCTTAGGAGCTAGCGGGGTCTACGAGCAGTACTTC. It is translated as CASSLGASGVYEQYF. The chain is built from TRBV7-7 and TRBJ2-7; TRBD2 agrees at 9 bases. The trim removed 1 base at V and 3 bases at J, leaving 4 bases unmatched. Germline values: CDR1 SSHAT, CDR2 FNYEAQ (reference sequence). CDR3 size: 15 residues.

This chain connects TRBV5-6 to TRBJ2-6; D not certain. The CDR3 is made up of 15 amino acids. Germline loops: CDR1 SGHDT, CDR2 YYEEEE. Trimming took off 5 bases at V and 0 bases at J, with 9 bases between the two ends. For the CDR3, the DNA is TGTGCCAGCAGGTATAGTGTCTCTGGGGCCAACGTCCTGACTTTC. Its protein is CASRYSVSGANVLTF.

This sequence joins TRBV30 and TRBJ1-3; D remains ambiguous. The germline CDR1 and CDR2 sequences are GTSNPN and SVGIG (reference sequence). The V end was cut by 3 bases, the J end by 4 bases, with 10 bases between. The CDR3 has 13 amino acids. The CDR3 sequence is CAWRLPAGNTIYF. The CDR3 DNA sequence: TGTGCCTGGAGACTACCAGCCGGAAACACCATATATTTT.

The chain recombines TRBV9 with TRBJ1-5, with D possibly TRBD1 on 6 matching bases. Germline V lookup: CDR1 SGDLS, CDR2 YYNGEE. V dropped 3 bases and J dropped 1 base, with 23 bases sitting between them. This CDR3 is built from 19 residues. Written as DNA, the CDR3 is TGTGCCAGCAGCGCTGAGGTGAGAACGACAGGAACGAGCAATCAGCCCCAGCATTTT. Its translation: CASSAEVRTTGTSNQPQHF.

This clone turned up a few times. The chain is built from TRBV6-5 and TRBJ1-5, with a weak D call TRBD1 (6 bases). With 2 bases removed from V and 0 bases from J, the gap between germline ends came to 8 bases. CDR3 length: 15 amino acids. CDR1 and CDR2 from the germline V gene are MNHEY and SVGAGI. The DNA of the CDR3 is TGTGCCAGCAGTTACCAGGGGTATAGCAATCAGCCCCAGCATTTT. Its translation: CASSYQGYSNQPQHF.